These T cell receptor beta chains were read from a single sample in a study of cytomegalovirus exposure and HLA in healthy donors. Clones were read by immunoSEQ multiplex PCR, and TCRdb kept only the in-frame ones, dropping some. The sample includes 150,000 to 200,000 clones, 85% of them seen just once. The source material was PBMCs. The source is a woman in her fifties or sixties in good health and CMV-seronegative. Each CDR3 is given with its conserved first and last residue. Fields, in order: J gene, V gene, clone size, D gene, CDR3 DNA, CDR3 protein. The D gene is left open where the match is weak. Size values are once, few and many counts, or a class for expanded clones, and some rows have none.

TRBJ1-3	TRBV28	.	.	TGTGCCAGCAGAACAGGGTTCTCTGGAAACACCATATATTTT	CASRTGFSGNTIYF
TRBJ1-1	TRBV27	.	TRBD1	TGTGCCAGCAGTAGCCGGGCAGGGGGAAAATCCAACACTGAAGCTTTCTTT	CASSSRAGGKSNTEAFF
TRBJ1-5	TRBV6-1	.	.	TGTGCCAGCAGTAAAGCGTATAGCAATCAGCCCCAGCATTTT	CASSKAYSNQPQHF
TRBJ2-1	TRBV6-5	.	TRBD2	TGTGCCAGCAGTTACTCCGCGACTAGCTACTACAATGAGCAGTTCTTC	CASSYSATSYYNEQFF
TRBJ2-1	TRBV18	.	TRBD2	TGTGCCAGCTCACAGACTAGCGGAACAAACAATGAGCAGTTCTTC	CASSQTSGTNNEQFF
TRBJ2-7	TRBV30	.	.	TGTGCTGGAAGTACAGGGCCCACCCTCTCCTACGAGCAGTACTTC	CAGSTGPTLSYEQYF
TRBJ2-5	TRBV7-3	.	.	TGTGCCAGCAGCTTAATGGGTGGGCAGGGTGAGACCCAGTACTTC	CASSLMGGQGETQYF
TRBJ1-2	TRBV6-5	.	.	TGTGCCAGCAGTTACAAGGACAGCCCCTTGGGTTATGGCTACACCTTC	CASSYKDSPLGYGYTF
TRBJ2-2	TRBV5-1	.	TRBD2	TGCGCCAGCAGCTTGGCGGGACTAGCGGCTACCGGGGAGCTGTTTTTT	CASSLAGLAATGELFF
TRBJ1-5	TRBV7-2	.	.	TGTGCCAGCAGCTTAGTACGGGGGCCCCAGCATTTT	CASSLVRGPQHF
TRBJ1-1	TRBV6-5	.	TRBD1	TGTGCCAGCAGTGCCGGGACAGGGGGCACTGAAGCTTTCTTT	CASSAGTGGTEAFF
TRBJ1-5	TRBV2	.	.	TGTGCCAGCAGCCTAGGCCCCGCTGGGAGCAATCAGCCCCAGCATTTT	CASSLGPAGSNQPQHF
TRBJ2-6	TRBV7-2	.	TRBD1	TGTGCCAGCAGCTCGCCGGGACAGGGGGCTGGGGCCAACGTCCTGACTTTC	CASSSPGQGAGANVLTF
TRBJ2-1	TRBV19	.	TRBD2	TGTGCCAGTAGTATAGAAAGGCTAGCGGGAGTCCCCGATGAGCAGTTCTTC	CASSIERLAGVPDEQFF
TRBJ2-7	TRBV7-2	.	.	TGTGCCAGCAGCCACCGGGGCGGGGCAGGGAACGAGCAGTACTTC	CASSHRGGAGNEQYF
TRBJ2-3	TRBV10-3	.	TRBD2	TGTGCCATCAGTGGGGGACTAGCGGGGGTCAGCACAGATACGCAGTATTTT	CAISGGLAGVSTDTQYF
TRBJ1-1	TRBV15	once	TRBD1	TGTGCCACCAGCAGAGTCAGGGGGCTGGGCACTGAAGCTTTCTTT	CATSRVRGLGTEAFF
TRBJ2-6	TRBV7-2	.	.	TGTGCCAGCACCCTCACTCCGGGGGCCAACGTCCTGACTTTC	CASTLTPGANVLTF
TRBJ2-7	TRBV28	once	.	TGTGCCAGCGCGTCAGGCAGCTTATCCTACGAGCAGTACTTC	CASASGSLSYEQYF
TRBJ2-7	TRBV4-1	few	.	TGCGCCAGCAGCCAAGACTCCTACTACGAGCAGTACTTC	CASSQDSYYEQYF
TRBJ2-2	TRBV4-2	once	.	TGTGCCAGCAGCCAAGGACGTGGAGGGAGGCTAACCGGGGAGCTGTTTTTT	CASSQGRGGRLTGELFF
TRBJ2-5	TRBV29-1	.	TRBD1	TGCAGCGTTTGGCGGACAGGGGAAGAGACCCAGTACTTC	CSVWRTGEETQYF
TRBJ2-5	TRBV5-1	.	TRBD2	TGCGCCAGCAGCTTGGGCGGGGGTAACATCCTTGGAAAAGAGACCCAGTACTTC	CASSLGGGNILGKETQYF
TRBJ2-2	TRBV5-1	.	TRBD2	TGCGCCAGCAGCTCGGGGGGTGTATCTGGTCGACCAGGGGAGCTGTTTTTT	CASSSGGVSGRPGELFF
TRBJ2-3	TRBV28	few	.	TGTGCCAGCAGTGTCCGAACCAGGGCAGATACGCAGTATTTT	CASSVRTRADTQYF
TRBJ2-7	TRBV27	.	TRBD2	TGTGCCAGCAGTTTCCCCGGGACTAGCGGCTATTACGGAGACGAGCAGTACTTC	CASSFPGTSGYYGDEQYF
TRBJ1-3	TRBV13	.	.	TGTGCCAGCAGCTTCAGGGACTACTCTGGAAACACCATATATTTT	CASSFRDYSGNTIYF
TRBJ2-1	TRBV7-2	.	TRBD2	TGTGCCAGCAGCAGAGGGGGGGGTAGCGGGAGAGTGGACAATGAGCAGTTCTTC	CASSRGGGSGRVDNEQFF
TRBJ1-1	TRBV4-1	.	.	TGCGCCAGCAGCCAAGTGACACGCTTGAACACTGAAGCTTTCTTT	CASSQVTRLNTEAFF
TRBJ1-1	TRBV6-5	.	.	TGTGCCAGCAGTTATGCCCTCTGGAGGGACACTGAAGCTTTCTTT	CASSYALWRDTEAFF
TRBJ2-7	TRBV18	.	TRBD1	TGTGCCAGCTCACAGGGACAGGAGTTCTACGAGCAGTACTTC	CASSQGQEFYEQYF
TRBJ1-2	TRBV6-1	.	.	TGTGCCAGCAGTGAAACGGCTAACTATGGCTACACCTTC	CASSETANYGYTF
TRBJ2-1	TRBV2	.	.	TGTGCCAGCAGTGTTCAGGCAGACCCTAACAATGAGCAGTTCTTC	CASSVQADPNNEQFF
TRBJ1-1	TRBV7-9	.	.	TGTGCCAGCAGCCGGACAGCCCCGAGGCCTGAAGCTTTCTTT	CASSRTAPRPEAFF
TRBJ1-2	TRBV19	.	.	TGTGCCAGTAGAACTACTACAAACTATGGCTACACCTTC	CASRTTTNYGYTF
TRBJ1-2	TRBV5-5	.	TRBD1	TGTGCCAGCAGCTTGGACCCCCGACAGGGAGCTAACTATGGCTACACCTTC	CASSLDPRQGANYGYTF
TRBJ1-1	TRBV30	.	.	TGTGCCTGGAGTCGACAGGCGACTGAAGCTTTCTTT	CAWSRQATEAFF
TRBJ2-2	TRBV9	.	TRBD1	TGTGCCAGCAGCGTACAGGGGGCGAACACCGGGGAGCTGTTTTTT	CASSVQGANTGELFF
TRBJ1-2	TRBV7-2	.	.	TGTGCCAGCAGCTTAGATGTGACAGTCAACTATGGCTACACCTTC	CASSLDVTVNYGYTF
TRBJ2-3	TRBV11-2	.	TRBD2	TGTGCCAGCAGCCGGACTAGCGGGAGGGCCACGTGGTGGGAAGATACGCAGTATTTT	CASSRTSGRATWWEDTQYF
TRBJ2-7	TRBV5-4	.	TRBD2	TGTGCCAGCAGCTTCTTTAGCGGGAGGCTGGGAGAGCAGTACTTC	CASSFFSGRLGEQYF
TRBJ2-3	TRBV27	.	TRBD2	TGTGCCAGCAGTTCCACGGAGAGACTAGCGGGAGGCCACTCATTTCAGTATTTT	CASSSTERLAGGHSFQYF
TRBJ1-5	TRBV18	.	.	TGTGCCAGCTCACTAACACCAGATAGCAATCAGCCCCAGCATTTT	CASSLTPDSNQPQHF
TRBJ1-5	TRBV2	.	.	TGTGCCAGCAACAGGGAGGGAGGCCAGCCCCAGCATTTT	CASNREGGQPQHF
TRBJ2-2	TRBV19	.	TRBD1	TGTGCCAGTACTTTCAGGGGGATGAGGGAGCTGTTTTTT	CASTFRGMRELFF
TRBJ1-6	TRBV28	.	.	TGTGCCAGCAGTTTAGGGCAGTCCTATAATTCACCCCTCCACTTT	CASSLGQSYNSPLHF
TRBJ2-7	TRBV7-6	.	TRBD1	TGTGCCAGCAGCTTGCCCGGGACAGGGAACCACGAGCAGTACTTC	CASSLPGTGNHEQYF
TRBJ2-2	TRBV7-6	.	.	TGTGCCAGCAGCCCGACGGGACTCCTGAACACCGGGGAGCTGTTTTTT	CASSPTGLLNTGELFF
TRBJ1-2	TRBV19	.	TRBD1	TGTGCCAGTAGTAGGGATGGGACAGGTGGCTACACCTTC	CASSRDGTGGYTF
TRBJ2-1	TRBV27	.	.	TGTGCCAGCGGGACTTACAATGAGCAGTTCTTC	CASGTYNEQFF
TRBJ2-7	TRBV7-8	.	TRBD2	TGTGCCAGCAGCCCGACGACTAGCGGGATCCACGAGCAGTACTTC	CASSPTTSGIHEQYF
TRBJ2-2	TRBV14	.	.	TGTGCCAGCAGCGTTCAGGGGAACACCGGGGAGCTGTTTTTT	CASSVQGNTGELFF
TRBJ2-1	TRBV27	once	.	TGTGCCAGCAGTTTTGGAGTAGGCCACAATGAGCAGTTCTTC	CASSFGVGHNEQFF
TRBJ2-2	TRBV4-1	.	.	TGCGCCAGCAGCCAAGAGGGTACAGGCCCCGCCGGGGAGCTGTTTTTT	CASSQEGTGPAGELFF
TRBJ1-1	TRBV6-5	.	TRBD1	TGTGCCAGCAGTTACTCGTCAGGGGGGTACACTGAAGCTTTCTTT	CASSYSSGGYTEAFF
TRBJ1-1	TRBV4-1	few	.	TGCGCCAGCAGCCTGGGCGCAGGGAAAAGCACTGAAGCTTTCTTT	CASSLGAGKSTEAFF
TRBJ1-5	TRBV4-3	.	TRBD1	TGCGCCAGCAGCCGGATAGGGGGCTTGAATCAGCCCCAGCATTTT	CASSRIGGLNQPQHF
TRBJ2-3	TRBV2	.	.	TGTGCCAGCTCGGTTACAGATACGCAGTATTTT	CASSVTDTQYF
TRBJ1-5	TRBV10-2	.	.	TGCGCCAGCAGTGGGGGGGAGGCTCAGCCCCAGCATTTT	CASSGGEAQPQHF
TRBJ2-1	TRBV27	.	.	TGTGCCAGCACCGACGGGTTCCACAATGAGCAGTTCTTC	CASTDGFHNEQFF